A selection of T cell receptor beta chains follows, all from one sample in a study of glioma-infiltrating T cells. One entry per CDR3 protein, called by TCRdb with MiXCR from the multiplex PCR reads. The sample includes 300,000 to 450,000 distinct CDR3 sequences, less than 50% seen only once; the top ten take 9.5% to 15%. The sequenced material came from glioma tissue, nonneoplastic brain tissue, or PBMCs (not recorded which). Every receptor here comes from a human donor with low-grade glioma or glioblastoma, undergoing nonglioma brain surgery, or in good health (not recorded which). CDR3s include the opening cysteine and the closing phenylalanine or tryptophan. Each record gives: J gene, clone size, V gene, D gene, CDR3 protein, CDR3 DNA. A D gene is named only where the DNA matches it firmly. A row's size may be missing; if present it is once, few, many or a size class.

j_call: TRBJ1-2
clone_size: many
v_call: TRBV18
d_call: -
cdr3_aa: CASSRQSINYGYTF
cdr3_nt: TGTGCCAGCTCACGACAGTCGATTAACTATGGCTACACCTTC

j_call: TRBJ2-5
clone_size: -
v_call: TRBV7-6
d_call: TRBD1
cdr3_aa: CASSPTDRGRQETQYF
cdr3_nt: TGTGCCAGCAGCCCCACGGACAGGGGAAGGCAAGAGACCCAGTACTTC

j_call: TRBJ2-2
clone_size: -
v_call: TRBV6-5
d_call: -
cdr3_aa: CASSRDFTNTGELFF
cdr3_nt: TGTGCCAGCAGCCGGGACTTTACAAACACCGGGGAGCTGTTTTTT

j_call: TRBJ1-3
clone_size: few
v_call: TRBV6-1
d_call: -
cdr3_aa: CASSPSPQPGNTIYF
cdr3_nt: TGTGCCAGCAGTCCCTCCCCGCAGCCTGGAAACACCATATATTTT

j_call: TRBJ1-6
clone_size: -
v_call: TRBV15
d_call: -
cdr3_aa: CATGLRASDSPLHF
cdr3_nt: TGTGCCACCGGACTCCGGGCTTCGGATTCACCCCTCCACTTT

j_call: TRBJ2-7
clone_size: many
v_call: TRBV20-1
d_call: -
cdr3_aa: CSARAEDSYEQYF
cdr3_nt: TGCAGTGCTAGGGCGGAGGATTCCTACGAGCAGTACTTC

j_call: TRBJ2-1
clone_size: -
v_call: TRBV28
d_call: -
cdr3_aa: CASSSRQALYNERFF
cdr3_nt: TGTGCCAGCAGTTCCCGGCAGGCCCTTTACAATGAGCGGTTCTTC

j_call: TRBJ2-7
clone_size: -
v_call: TRBV2
d_call: -
cdr3_aa: CASSEEGSSYEQYF
cdr3_nt: TGTGCCAGCAGTGAAGAGGGGAGCTCCTACGAGCAGTACTTC

j_call: TRBJ1-5
clone_size: few
v_call: TRBV6-1
d_call: -
cdr3_aa: CASIWNLYSNQPQHF
cdr3_nt: TGTGCCAGCATCTGGAACCTCTATAGCAATCAGCCCCAGCATTTT

j_call: TRBJ2-7
clone_size: many
v_call: TRBV15
d_call: TRBD1
cdr3_aa: CATGSPLGQVHYEQYF
cdr3_nt: TGTGCCACCGGCTCCCCGTTAGGACAGGTCCACTACGAGCAGTACTTC

j_call: TRBJ1-2
clone_size: few
v_call: TRBV15
d_call: -
cdr3_aa: CATSRALADSYGYTF
cdr3_nt: TGTGCCACCAGCAGAGCTCTCGCGGATTCATATGGCTACACCTTC

j_call: TRBJ2-7
clone_size: few
v_call: TRBV6-2/TRBV6-3
d_call: TRBD2
cdr3_aa: CASSYDIRTSGKYEQYF
cdr3_nt: TGTGCCAGCAGTTACGATATTAGGACTAGCGGAAAATACGAGCAGTACTTC

j_call: TRBJ1-5
clone_size: -
v_call: TRBV5-4
d_call: -
cdr3_aa: CASSLAGASQPQHF
cdr3_nt: TGTGCCAGCAGCTTGGCCGGGGCGAGTCAGCCCCAGCATTTT

j_call: TRBJ2-7
clone_size: -
v_call: TRBV24-1
d_call: -
cdr3_aa: CATSDFKGKSYEQYF
cdr3_nt: TGTGCCACCAGTGATTTCAAGGGGAAATCCTACGAGCAGTACTTC

j_call: TRBJ2-3
clone_size: few
v_call: TRBV20-1
d_call: TRBD2
cdr3_aa: CSANLGGSGLSTDTQYF
cdr3_nt: TGCAGTGCAAATCTCGGCGGTAGCGGGCTTAGCACAGATACGCAGTATTTT

j_call: TRBJ2-1
clone_size: -
v_call: TRBV5-1
d_call: TRBD2
cdr3_aa: CASSWTSGSSYNEQFF
cdr3_nt: TGCGCCAGCAGTTGGACTAGCGGGAGTTCATACAATGAGCAGTTCTTC

j_call: TRBJ2-7
clone_size: -
v_call: TRBV7-2
d_call: -
cdr3_aa: CASSSYRVSNEQYF
cdr3_nt: TGTGCCAGCAGCTCTTACAGGGTATCGAACGAGCAGTACTTC

j_call: TRBJ2-1
clone_size: few
v_call: TRBV14
d_call: -
cdr3_aa: CASSHRDGYYNEQFF
cdr3_nt: TGTGCCAGCAGCCACCGGGACGGATACTACAATGAGCAGTTCTTC

j_call: TRBJ2-3
clone_size: few
v_call: TRBV6-5
d_call: TRBD1
cdr3_aa: CASRDRVRSTDTQYF
cdr3_nt: TGTGCCAGCAGGGACAGGGTGAGGAGCACAGATACGCAGTATTTT

j_call: TRBJ1-5
clone_size: many
v_call: TRBV27
d_call: -
cdr3_aa: CARGVRVFQPQHF
cdr3_nt: TGTGCCAGAGGGGTCAGGGTGTTCCAGCCCCAGCATTTT

j_call: TRBJ2-7
clone_size: -
v_call: TRBV7-2
d_call: -
cdr3_aa: CASSFLYNEQYF
cdr3_nt: TGTGCCAGCAGCTTTTTATACAACGAGCAGTACTTC

j_call: TRBJ2-3
clone_size: few
v_call: TRBV2
d_call: TRBD1
cdr3_aa: CASRARGLFPDTQYF
cdr3_nt: TGTGCCAGCAGAGCCAGGGGGCTATTCCCAGATACGCAGTATTTT

j_call: TRBJ2-5
clone_size: few
v_call: TRBV7-9
d_call: -
cdr3_aa: CASSPGPGEETQYF
cdr3_nt: TGTGCCAGCAGCCCCGGACCGGGGGAGGAGACCCAGTACTTC

j_call: TRBJ2-5
clone_size: few
v_call: TRBV2
d_call: -
cdr3_aa: CASQTGPPETQYF
cdr3_nt: TGTGCCAGCCAAACAGGGCCTCCAGAGACCCAGTACTTC

j_call: TRBJ2-7
clone_size: few
v_call: TRBV7-8
d_call: TRBD2
cdr3_aa: CASSFSLAGVNEQYF
cdr3_nt: TGTGCCAGCAGCTTCTCGCTAGCGGGAGTAAACGAGCAGTACTTC

j_call: TRBJ2-3
clone_size: many
v_call: TRBV20-1
d_call: TRBD2
cdr3_aa: CSARDRSVAGYFGTDTQYF
cdr3_nt: TGCAGTGCTAGAGATCGTTCGGTAGCGGGCTATTTTGGTACAGATACGCAGTATTTT

j_call: TRBJ2-7
clone_size: few
v_call: TRBV2
d_call: TRBD1
cdr3_aa: CASSGQGLREQYF
cdr3_nt: TGTGCCAGCAGCGGACAGGGTTTGCGCGAGCAGTACTTC